This is a list of T cell receptor beta chains from one sample in a study of regulatory T cells in long-lasting Graves disease. TCRdb reprocessed the multiplex PCR reads with MiXCR, giving one entry per CDR3 protein. This table holds about 450,000 distinct CDR3 sequences, less than 15% found once. These data are also associated with another study on T cells in Graves' hyperthyroidism and ophthalmopathy.

This sample comprised peripheral blood mononuclear cells (PBMCs), obtained at new diagnosis, from a patient treated with antithyroid drugs. The receptors here all came from a woman aged 50 to 60 with Graves disease. Both conserved end residues are trimmed from each CDR3. D genes are given only for firm matches. For some rows the clone size is stated as once, few or many, or as a class when expanded; others skip it.

j_gene: TRBJ2-7
d_gene: TRBD1
v_gene: TRBV7-6
abundance: .
CDR3aa: ASSWTGSGEQY

j_gene: TRBJ1-1
d_gene: .
v_gene: TRBV18
abundance: many
CDR3aa: ASSPGEHTEAF

j_gene: TRBJ2-1
d_gene: TRBD2
v_gene: TRBV10-1
abundance: .
CDR3aa: ASSVDRLAGDNEQF

j_gene: TRBJ2-7
d_gene: TRBD2
v_gene: TRBV19
abundance: .
CDR3aa: ASSKPLAGVVEQY

j_gene: TRBJ2-7
d_gene: .
v_gene: TRBV19
abundance: few
CDR3aa: ASASRGGGEQY

j_gene: TRBJ1-5
d_gene: .
v_gene: TRBV29-1
abundance: many
CDR3aa: SVTFATDSNQPQH

j_gene: TRBJ2-3
d_gene: .
v_gene: TRBV19
abundance: many
CDR3aa: ASRSAGTDTQY

j_gene: TRBJ2-3
d_gene: TRBD2
v_gene: TRBV5-1
abundance: many
CDR3aa: ASSAGLAQSTDTQY

j_gene: TRBJ2-7
d_gene: .
v_gene: TRBV12-3/TRBV12-4
abundance: few
CDR3aa: ASSQEIQSSYEQY

j_gene: TRBJ2-2
d_gene: .
v_gene: TRBV3-1
abundance: many
CDR3aa: ASSLGASGELF

j_gene: TRBJ2-7
d_gene: .
v_gene: TRBV11-2
abundance: .
CDR3aa: ASSQNPGYEQY

j_gene: TRBJ1-2
d_gene: .
v_gene: TRBV7-9
abundance: .
CDR3aa: ASYRVANYGYT

j_gene: TRBJ2-2
d_gene: .
v_gene: TRBV27
abundance: few
CDR3aa: AMRQSANTGELF

j_gene: TRBJ2-3
d_gene: .
v_gene: TRBV28
abundance: .
CDR3aa: ASGFGGPFTDTQY

j_gene: TRBJ2-5
d_gene: TRBD2
v_gene: TRBV20-1
abundance: many
CDR3aa: SASGGRETQY

j_gene: TRBJ2-5
d_gene: .
v_gene: TRBV28
abundance: many
CDR3aa: ASSSAVRGRETQY

j_gene: TRBJ2-7
d_gene: TRBD2
v_gene: TRBV12-3/TRBV12-4
abundance: many
CDR3aa: ASQRAGVDEQY

j_gene: TRBJ2-1
d_gene: TRBD2
v_gene: TRBV6-1
abundance: few
CDR3aa: ASSELAGFYNEQF

j_gene: TRBJ2-1
d_gene: .
v_gene: TRBV10-3
abundance: few
CDR3aa: AINGGEVRGEQF

j_gene: TRBJ1-5
d_gene: TRBD1
v_gene: TRBV20-1
abundance: .
CDR3aa: SARDELGQVSNQPQH

j_gene: TRBJ2-5
d_gene: .
v_gene: TRBV2
abundance: many
CDR3aa: ASNQWGDQETQY

j_gene: TRBJ2-6
d_gene: .
v_gene: TRBV29-1
abundance: few
CDR3aa: SVEGGGAPGANVLT

j_gene: TRBJ1-5
d_gene: TRBD1
v_gene: TRBV6-1
abundance: many
CDR3aa: AHAGTGVNQPQH

j_gene: TRBJ2-1
d_gene: .
v_gene: TRBV10-1
abundance: .
CDR3aa: ASSGLTGNEQF

j_gene: TRBJ2-7
d_gene: TRBD1
v_gene: TRBV20-1
abundance: .
CDR3aa: SSPGTGIYEQY

j_gene: TRBJ1-1
d_gene: .
v_gene: TRBV2
abundance: many
CDR3aa: ASKMEERNTEAF

j_gene: TRBJ1-6
d_gene: .
v_gene: TRBV2
abundance: many
CDR3aa: ASNRDEGVSPLH

j_gene: TRBJ2-7
d_gene: TRBD1
v_gene: TRBV12-3/TRBV12-4
abundance: many
CDR3aa: ASSLGVDRAILSYEQY

j_gene: TRBJ1-2
d_gene: .
v_gene: TRBV24-1
abundance: .
CDR3aa: ATSRGELNYGYT

j_gene: TRBJ1-1
d_gene: .
v_gene: TRBV5-6
abundance: .
CDR3aa: ASSISRGLEAF

j_gene: TRBJ2-1
d_gene: .
v_gene: TRBV7-7
abundance: few
CDR3aa: ASSLVTSVEQF

j_gene: TRBJ1-1
d_gene: .
v_gene: TRBV3-1
abundance: many
CDR3aa: ASSHFGGEAF

j_gene: TRBJ2-1
d_gene: TRBD2
v_gene: TRBV20-1
abundance: .
CDR3aa: SASERGPQF

j_gene: TRBJ2-5
d_gene: .
v_gene: TRBV11-2
abundance: many
CDR3aa: ASSPGVKTGTPRGRRTQY

j_gene: TRBJ2-1
d_gene: .
v_gene: TRBV10-3
abundance: many
CDR3aa: AISSSLGTGTFSYNEQF

j_gene: TRBJ2-7
d_gene: .
v_gene: TRBV28
abundance: few
CDR3aa: ASSFHRFPYEQY

j_gene: TRBJ2-4
d_gene: TRBD2
v_gene: TRBV19
abundance: few
CDR3aa: ASSRGPGLADLY

j_gene: TRBJ1-5
d_gene: .
v_gene: TRBV30
abundance: many
CDR3aa: AWSQRGDQPQH

j_gene: TRBJ2-3
d_gene: .
v_gene: TRBV5-1
abundance: .
CDR3aa: ASSLLSAWDTQY

j_gene: TRBJ2-3
d_gene: .
v_gene: TRBV7-9
abundance: many
CDR3aa: ASSVALEGTDTQY

j_gene: TRBJ1-1
d_gene: .
v_gene: TRBV27
abundance: many
CDR3aa: ASSDNRVKVTEAF

j_gene: TRBJ2-3
d_gene: .
v_gene: TRBV6-5
abundance: many
CDR3aa: ASSLYFGAVDTDTQY

j_gene: TRBJ2-6
d_gene: .
v_gene: TRBV19
abundance: .
CDR3aa: ATSGVPGSGANVLT

j_gene: TRBJ2-7
d_gene: .
v_gene: TRBV4-1
abundance: .
CDR3aa: ASSRSRDSYEQY

j_gene: TRBJ1-1
d_gene: .
v_gene: TRBV6-1
abundance: many
CDR3aa: ASSNLRNTEAF

j_gene: TRBJ2-7
d_gene: TRBD2
v_gene: TRBV29-1
abundance: .
CDR3aa: SVESGRDYEQY

j_gene: TRBJ2-2
d_gene: TRBD1
v_gene: TRBV9
abundance: .
CDR3aa: ASSIRTGYTGELF

j_gene: TRBJ2-7
d_gene: .
v_gene: TRBV28
abundance: many
CDR3aa: ASSLSWLDGLYEQY

j_gene: TRBJ2-1
d_gene: TRBD2
v_gene: TRBV18
abundance: .
CDR3aa: ASSEVAGEGNEQF

j_gene: TRBJ2-5
d_gene: TRBD1
v_gene: TRBV7-3
abundance: many
CDR3aa: ASSSAPGQQETQY

j_gene: TRBJ2-3
d_gene: TRBD2
v_gene: TRBV6-1
abundance: many
CDR3aa: ASRNQAGLAGAGDTQY

j_gene: TRBJ1-5
d_gene: .
v_gene: TRBV28
abundance: .
CDR3aa: ASIEPTGGFGQPQH

j_gene: TRBJ2-1
d_gene: .
v_gene: TRBV10-3
abundance: many
CDR3aa: AISEPGRPHNEQF

j_gene: TRBJ1-4
d_gene: TRBD1
v_gene: TRBV7-9
abundance: .
CDR3aa: ASSLRTGSQINEKLF

j_gene: TRBJ1-1
d_gene: TRBD1
v_gene: TRBV5-1
abundance: many
CDR3aa: ASSLDRGMNTEAF